The following is a TCR beta chain sequence with its context. Its antigen is still unknown. This sample was taken from a study of OX40 agonist ivuxolimab in advanced cancers. Study as a whole: Participants could have had prior anti-PD-1, anti-PD-L1 or anti-CTLA-4 therapy, and approximately 37% had some.

Produced via immunoSEQ multiplex PCR; TCRdb's table is partial and in-frame only. Among more than 20,000 clones listed, under 80% were seen once. Study results and limitations: Patients who responded partially at 0.1-3.0 mg/kg showed clonal expansion ranking among the lowest. Averaged across samples, CD8+ T cells carried more expanded clones than CD4+ did.

Germline assignment: CDR1 MRHNA and CDR2 SNTAGT. The germline V and J ends were trimmed by 6 bases and 1 base, with 9 bases remaining between them. The CDR3 spans 13 residues. This sample comprised CD4+ or CD8+ T cells sorted from blood, obtained in a trial of the OX40 agonist ivuxolimab. The receptor comes from an adult with an advanced solid tumor such as melanoma, head and neck, liver or kidney cancer. V is TRBV6-4 and J is TRBJ1-1; tentatively, D is TRBD1 (5 bases). The CDR3 spells CASSRVWNTEAFF. CDR3 in DNA: TGTGCCAGCAGCAGGGTATGGAACACTGAAGCTTTCTTT.